A single sample is the source of the 25 T cell receptor beta chains below, sequenced in a study of post-analysis software for immune sequencing data. General study results and limits: Five or six TRBV segments, TRBV5-6, TRBV5-1 and TRBV20-1 among them, were found more frequent in patients than controls.

No antigen has been assigned to these receptors. Libraries were made from TCR beta cDNA, and they carried unique molecular identifiers. In TCRdb, the PCR reads were re-called with MiXCR into one record per CDR3 protein. This sample has about 560,000 distinct CDR3 sequences; roughly two fifths occur once, and the top ten carry 1.7%. Input material: blood. These receptors originate from a girl aged 10 to 17 with multiple sclerosis.

The V call is TRBV18, the J call TRBJ1-1; D is uncertain. Germline V gene data show CDR1 as KGHSH and CDR2 as LQKENI. Trimming removed 3 bases at V and 1 base at J, with 6 bases between. The CDR3 runs to 13 residues. The CDR3 sequence: CASSPDQNTEAFF. CDR3 coding DNA: TGTGCCAGCTCACCGGACCAGAACACTGAAGCTTTCTTT.

The chain couples TRBV7-2 to TRBJ1-2; perhaps TRBD1 as D (6 bases). The germline V gene encodes CDR1 SGHTA and CDR2 FQGNSA. V lost 2 bases and J lost 10, with 23 bases in between. The CDR3 sequence is 16 residues long. CDR3 residues: CASSLRALDRFKAYTF. The CDR3 nucleotides read TGTGCCAGCAGCTTAAGAGCCCTTGACAGGTTCAAGGCCTACACCTTC.

This clonotype was observed a few times. The chain joins TRBV12-3 or TRBV12-4 to TRBJ1-1; D not resolved. This CDR3 has 15 residues. With 4 bases removed from V and 2 bases from J, the gap between germline ends came to 14 bases. Here the CDR3 DNA reads TGTGCCAGCAGTTCCCCGGGAACGGGAAACACTGAAGCTTTCTTT. Protein: CASSSPGTGNTEAFF.

In this sample, this clonotype turned up a few times. This chain links TRBV12-3 or TRBV12-4 with TRBJ1-5; D is unresolved. CDR3 length: 13 amino acids. The V end was cut by 3 bases, the J end by 6 bases, with 9 bases between. CDR3 sequence: CASSLAWGQPQHF. The CDR3 DNA reads as TGTGCCAGCAGTTTGGCATGGGGTCAGCCCCAGCATTTT.

Ten or more counts support this clonotype. The V gene is TRBV7-6, the J gene TRBJ2-7; TRBD2 agrees at 13 bases. From germline, CDR1 is SGHVS and CDR2 FNYEAQ. CDR3 length equals 15 residues. Trimming took 5 bases from V and 7 from J; bases not matched to a gene: 8. DNA for the CDR3: TGTGCCAGCAGCGAGGGGACTAGCGGGAAAGAAGAGCAGTACTTC. It is translated as CASSEGTSGKEEQYF.

This clonotype was seen a handful of times. The chain links TRBV9 to TRBJ2-5; D is tentatively TRBD1 or TRBD2 (5 bases each). Germline V gives CDR1 SGDLS, CDR2 YYNGEE. This CDR3 comprises 17 residues. V was clipped by 4 bases and J by 5 bases, with 24 bases between them. CDR3 region: CASSPGTLEGVGETQYF. As DNA, the CDR3 is TGTGCCAGCAGCCCAGGGACCCTCGAAGGTGTGGGGGAGACCCAGTACTTC.

This chain links TRBV12-3 or TRBV12-4 with TRBJ2-4; either TRBD1 or TRBD2 may supply D (5 bases each). Trimming removed 7 bases from V and 3 bases from J, with 22 bases in between. The CDR3 runs to 17 residues. The CDR3 nucleotides read TGTGCCAGCACCCGATTGGGACGGCGGTTAGTCAAAAACATTCAGTACTTC. Translation: CASTRLGRRLVKNIQYF.

The DNA of the CDR3 is TGTGCCAGCAGCTTCGGGGCAACGGACTCCTATGGCTACACCTTC. Translated: CASSFGATDSYGYTF. The gene calls are TRBV7-9 and TRBJ1-2, with D perhaps matching TRBD1 (5 bases). This CDR3 has 15 residues. CDR1 SEHNR and CDR2 FQNEAQ come from the germline V gene (reference sequence). V lost 3 bases and J lost 4, with 15 bases in between. Together with reference TRBV7-9 and TRBJ1-2, the CDR3 gives the full variable domain: DTGVSQNPRHKITKRGQNVTFRCDPISEHNRLYWYRQTLGQGPEFLTYFQNEAQLEKSRLLSDRFSAERPKGSFSTLEIQRTEQGDSAMYLCASSFGATDSYGYTFGSGTRLTVV.

The J gene is TRBJ2-1, the V gene TRBV10-3; D is unresolved. Trimming left V 2 bases short and J 0 bases short, with 2 bases between. The CDR3 totals 13 residues. CDR1 and CDR2 (germline): ENHRY, SYGVKD. The CDR3 sequence: CAISEDSYNEQFF. DNA of the CDR3: TGTGCCATCAGTGAGGACTCCTACAATGAGCAGTTCTTC.

This chain connects TRBV6-6 to TRBJ2-3; D is uncertain. The CDR3 is 12 amino acids. Trimming cost V 5 bases and J 5 bases, with 8 bases left between them. Germline-derived CDR1 and CDR2 are MNHNY and SVGAGI (reference sequence). The CDR3 DNA reads TGTGCCAGCAGTACTAAGGAAGATACGCAGTATTTT. Translating gives CASSTKEDTQYF.

This clonotype showed up just a few times. This rearrangement joins TRBV20-1 to TRBJ2-1, with 14 positions matching TRBD2. The CDR3 runs to 17 residues. The germline gives CDR1 DFQATT, CDR2 SNEGSKA (reference sequence). V trimming: 5 bases; J trimming: 0 bases; junction bases outside the gene matches: 6. CDR3 coding DNA: TGCAGTGCTGTGGGGACTAGCGGGAGCTCCTCCTACAATGAGCAGTTCTTC. As protein: CSAVGTSGSSSYNEQFF.

This rearrangement joins TRBV29-1 to TRBJ2-5; D gene uncertain. The J call may not be correct, given that the DNA end is closer to TRBJ2-7. Germline V CDR1 and CDR2: SQVTM, ANQGSEA. The CDR3 spans 11 residues. The CDR3 loop reads CSAEVWNEQYF. In DNA, the CDR3 is TGCAGCGCAGAAGTGTGGAACGAGCAGTACTTC.

The genes are TRBV12-5 and TRBJ2-7, with TRBD1 matching 9 bases. There are 14 residues in the CDR3. CDR1 and CDR2 from the germline V gene are LGHNT and FRNRAP. Losses at the gene ends were 10 bases for V and 8 bases for J; bases not matched to a gene: 15. The CDR3 sequence: CATAPGTGQVKQYF. The CDR3 DNA reads TGTGCTACCGCCCCCGGGACAGGGCAAGTGAAGCAGTACTTC.

The rearrangement uses TRBV19 and TRBJ2-7; TRBD1 might be the D (6 bases). The CDR3 covers 15 residues. CDR1 is LNHDA and CDR2 is SQIVND in the germline V gene (reference sequence). The germline V and J ends were trimmed by 1 base and 4 bases, with 14 bases remaining between them. The CDR3 sequence: CASSIVGTRSYEQYF. The CDR3 DNA reads as TGTGCCAGTAGTATAGTAGGGACACGTAGTTACGAGCAGTACTTC.

This clonotype was observed a few times. This rearrangement joins TRBV2 to TRBJ2-7; D might be TRBD2 (7 bases). This CDR3 contains 14 residues. CDR1 and CDR2 (germline): SNHLY, FYNNEI. The V end lost 1 base, the J end lost 2 bases, and 9 bases lay between the germline ends. The CDR3 DNA follows: TGTGCCAGCAGTGAAGACGGGGGGCCCTACGAGCAGTACTTC. This gives the protein CASSEDGGPYEQYF.

The gene calls are TRBV20-1 and TRBJ2-3; a weak D match, TRBD1 (5 bases). Germline V lookup: CDR1 DFQATT, CDR2 SNEGSKA (reference sequence). The CDR3 is 16 residues long. The V end was cut by 3 bases, the J end by 2 bases, with 18 bases between. CDR3: CSASPRPGPLTDTQYF. CDR3 bases: TGCAGTGCTAGCCCCCGACCAGGGCCACTCACAGATACGCAGTATTTT.

This clonotype was recorded a few times. V usage is TRBV10-3 and J usage is TRBJ1-1; possibly TRBD1 for D (5 bases). The CDR3 has 15 amino acids. CDR1 ENHRY and CDR2 SYGVKD come from the germline V gene. Trimming shortened V by 0 bases and J by 0 bases, and 8 bases separated the two germline ends. This CDR3 is CAISESIGVNTEAFF. The CDR3 DNA sequence: TGTGCCATCAGTGAGTCTATAGGGGTGAACACTGAAGCTTTCTTT.

The DNA of the CDR3 is TGTGCCATCAGTCTACAGGGGGCAAGTCAGCCCCAGCATTTT. Residues: CAISLQGASQPQHF. The J gene is TRBJ1-5, the V gene TRBV10-3, with 9 nucleotides matching TRBD1. The germline V gene encodes CDR1 ENHRY and CDR2 SYGVKD. Trimming at V came to 5 bases and at J to 6 bases, leaving 5 bases not matched to a gene. The CDR3 is 14 residues long.

V is TRBV13 and J is TRBJ1-1; D is unresolved. The V gene's germline CDR1 is PRHDT and CDR2 FYEKMQ (reference sequence). CDR3 length: 13 residues. Trimming cost V 0 bases and J 13 bases, with 15 bases left between them. The DNA of the CDR3 is TGTGCCAGCAGCTTAGGCCTCAGAAGTGATGGTTTCTTT. It specifies CASSLGLRSDGFF.

This clonotype has a handful of counts. This chain joins TRBV29-1 and TRBJ2-7; D could derive from TRBD1 or TRBD2 (6 bases each). The CDR3 is made up of 14 amino acids. The V gene's germline CDR1 is SQVTM and CDR2 ANQGSEA. The V and J ends lost 6 bases and 4 bases respectively, with 19 bases between them. The CDR3 spells CSVETRDKGYEQYF. In DNA form, the CDR3 reads TGCAGCGTAGAGACGCGGGACAAAGGATACGAGCAGTACTTC.

This clonotype was detected many times. V usage is TRBV5-1 and J usage is TRBJ2-3; possible D gene TRBD2, 5 bases. Germline V gene lookup returns CDR1 SGHRS and CDR2 YFSETQ. The CDR3 is 15 amino acids. V was clipped by 5 bases and J by 5 bases, with 18 bases between them. The chain's CDR3 is CASRVRAGARDTQYF. In DNA, the CDR3 is TGCGCCAGCAGGGTCCGGGCGGGCGCCAGAGATACGCAGTATTTT.

This clonotype was counted a few times. This chain connects TRBV20-1 to TRBJ2-3; possibly TRBD2 for D (5 bases). Germline values: CDR1 DFQATT, CDR2 SNEGSKA (reference sequence). This CDR3 has 14 residues. The CDR3 sequence is CGLPGSSSTDTQYF. The CDR3 nucleotides are TGCGGACTCCCAGGATCCTCTAGCACAGATACGCAGTATTTT.

This sequence joins TRBV6-5 and TRBJ2-5, with D unclear. The V gene lost 3 bases and the J gene lost 5 bases, with 10 bases spanning the gap. The CDR3 extends over 13 amino acids. Germline V gene data show CDR1 as MNHEY and CDR2 as SVGAGI. The CDR3 region has the DNA TGTGCCAGCAGTTATTGGAACGAGGAGACCCAGTACTTC. This gives the protein CASSYWNEETQYF.

The V call is TRBV7-2, the J call TRBJ2-1, with D possibly being TRBD1 (5 bases). The germline V gene has CDR1 SGHTA and CDR2 FQGNSA. The CDR3 runs to 15 residues. The V end was cut by 5 bases, the J end by 8 bases, with 19 bases between. The CDR3, as DNA: TGTGCCAGCAGCCCGTTCGGTCAGGGTATCGATGAGCAGTTCTTC. This gives the protein CASSPFGQGIDEQFF.

The count of this clonotype is one. This chain links TRBV3-1 with TRBJ2-3, with TRBD1 matching 7 bases. J gave up 0 bases and V 3 bases, and 3 bases lay outside the gene matches. The CDR3 runs 15 residues. CDR1 and CDR2 (germline): LGHDT, YNNKEL (reference sequence). The CDR3 nucleotides read TGTGCCAGCAGCCAGCACAGGGGAAGCACAGATACGCAGTATTTT. The encoded protein is CASSQHRGSTDTQYF.